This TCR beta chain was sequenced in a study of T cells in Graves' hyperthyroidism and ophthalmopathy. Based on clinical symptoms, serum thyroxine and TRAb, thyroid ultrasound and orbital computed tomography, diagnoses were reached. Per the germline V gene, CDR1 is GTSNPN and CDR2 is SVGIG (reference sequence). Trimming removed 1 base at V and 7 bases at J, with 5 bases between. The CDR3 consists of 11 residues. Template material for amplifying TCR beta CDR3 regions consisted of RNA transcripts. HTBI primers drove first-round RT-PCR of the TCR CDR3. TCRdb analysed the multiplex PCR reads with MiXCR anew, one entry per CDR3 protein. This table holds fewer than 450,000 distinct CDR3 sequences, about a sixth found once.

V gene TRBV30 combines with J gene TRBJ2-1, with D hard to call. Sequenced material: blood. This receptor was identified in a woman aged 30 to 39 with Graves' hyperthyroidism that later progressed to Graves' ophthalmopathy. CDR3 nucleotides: TGTGCCTGGAGTGCCGGAAATGAGCAGTTCTTC. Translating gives CAWSAGNEQFF.